Below are 21 T cell receptor beta chains sequenced from a single sample in a study of preoperative IRX-2 immunotherapy in early breast cancer. TCRdb's copy holds only in-frame clones and misses some; the assay was immunoSEQ multiplex PCR. The data contain some 29,000 clones, around 90% of them singletons. Treatment meaning: preoperative locoregional IRX-2 cytokine immunotherapy. This material was acquired from a patient treated with IRX-2 immunotherapy. The receptors come from a human donor with breast cancer.

CDR3 in amino acids: CASSEQTIRGGEQFF. The CDR3 coding sequence is TGTGCCAGCAGTGAACAAACAATCAGGGGAGGTGAGCAGTTCTTC. V gene TRBV2 combines with J gene TRBJ2-1; D tentatively reads TRBD1 or TRBD2 (6 bases each). V lost 2 bases to trimming and J lost 9 bases, with 17 bases between them. The CDR3 has 15 amino acids. Germline V gene data show CDR1 as SNHLY and CDR2 as FYNNEI. Full variable domain (missing parts from reference TRBV2 and TRBJ2-1): EPEVTQTPSHQVTQMGQEVILRCVPISNHLYFYWYRQILGQKVEFLVSFYNNEISEKSEIFDDQFSVERPDGSNFTLKIRSTKLEDSAMYFCASSEQTIRGGEQFFGPGTRLTVL.

The chain employs TRBV27 and TRBJ2-3; TRBD1 is a possible D gene (5 bases). Trimming cost V 6 bases and J 2 bases, with 12 bases left between them. CDR1 and CDR2 (germline): MNHEY, SMNVEV (reference sequence). This CDR3 has 14 residues. CDR3 residues: CASRVGVATDTQYF. The DNA for the CDR3 is TGTGCCAGCAGGGTAGGGGTGGCCACAGATACGCAGTATTTT.

The V gene is TRBV5-6, the J gene TRBJ2-2; D is unclear. This CDR3 spans 13 amino acids. Germline values: CDR1 SGHDT, CDR2 YYEEEE. V lost 0 bases to trimming and J lost 5 bases, with 5 bases between them. This CDR3 reads CASSLVGTGELFF. The DNA of the CDR3 is TGTGCCAGCAGCTTGGTCGGTACCGGGGAGCTGTTTTTT.

The rearrangement joins TRBV28 to TRBJ1-2; D is unclear. The V gene's germline CDR1 is MDHEN and CDR2 SYDVKM. V gave up 0 bases and J gave up 4 bases, with 6 bases separating them. CDR3 size: 13 residues. The CDR3 loop reads CASSLWSGYGYTF. CDR3 DNA: TGTGCCAGCAGTTTATGGTCAGGCTATGGCTACACCTTC.

The V call is TRBV18, the J call TRBJ2-1; D gene ambiguous. The V gene's germline CDR1 is KGHSH and CDR2 LQKENI. The CDR3 covers 14 residues. With 0 bases removed from V and 3 bases from J, the gap between germline ends came to 6 bases. DNA of the CDR3: TGTGCCAGCTCACCACCGCACTTCTACAATGAGCAGTTCTTC. It is translated as CASSPPHFYNEQFF.

CDR3 sequence: CASSATGVSGNTIYF. The DNA of the CDR3 is TGTGCCAGCAGCGCTACAGGGGTCTCTGGAAACACCATATATTTT. The chain couples TRBV9 to TRBJ1-3, with TRBD1 matching over 7 bases. Per the germline V gene, CDR1 is SGDLS and CDR2 is YYNGEE. The CDR3 has 15 amino acids. The trim removed 3 bases at V and 0 bases at J, leaving 3 bases unmatched.

The genes are TRBV2 and TRBJ2-2; 8 positions agree with TRBD2. CDR1 is SNHLY and CDR2 is FYNNEI in the germline V gene. This CDR3 has 16 amino acids. The V segment lost 6 bases and the J segment 5 bases; nucleotides outside the gene matches: 11. This CDR3 reads CASRGASGGHTGELFF. Written as DNA, the CDR3 is TGTGCCAGCAGGGGGGCGAGCGGGGGCCATACCGGGGAGCTGTTTTTT.

The chain employs TRBV7-9 and TRBJ2-3; 11 bases are shared with TRBD2. CDR1 SEHNR and CDR2 FQNEAQ come from the germline V gene (reference sequence). Trimming cost V 4 bases and J 4 bases; bases outside gene matches: 7. The CDR3 runs to 16 residues. CDR3 region: CASSSDSGRGADTQYF. CDR3 nucleotides: TGTGCCAGCAGCTCCGATAGCGGGAGGGGCGCAGATACGCAGTATTTT.

The chain is built from TRBV4-3 and TRBJ1-2, with D unresolved. V shed 0 bases and J shed 2 bases, with 10 bases lying between them. The CDR3 has 15 amino acids. Germline V gene sequence: CDR1 LGHNA, CDR2 YSLEER. As DNA, the CDR3 is TGCGCCAGCAGCCAAGACTTGTTAGGAAACTATGGCTACACCTTC. It is translated as CASSQDLLGNYGYTF.

The chain combines TRBV6-1 with TRBJ1-1; D possibly corresponds to TRBD1 (5 bases). From germline, CDR1 is MNHNS and CDR2 SASEGT. Trimming removed 0 bases at V and 11 bases at J, with 13 bases between. There are 13 residues in the CDR3. CDR3 in amino acids: CASSEAGRRGAFF. The CDR3, as DNA: TGTGCCAGCAGTGAAGCTGGGCGGCGGGGGGCTTTCTTT.

The chain joins TRBV12-5 to TRBJ2-2, with 7 bases identical to TRBD2. The CDR3 spans 16 residues. The junction had 8 bases not matched to a gene; V was cut back by 7 bases and J by 0 bases. The germline CDR1 and CDR2 sequences are LGHNT and FRNRAP. CDR3 protein: CASAYPGGTNTGELFF. The CDR3, as DNA: TGTGCTAGTGCTTACCCCGGGGGGACGAACACCGGGGAGCTGTTTTTT.

Only one count was recorded for this clone. The chain links TRBV5-6 to TRBJ1-2, with 7 bases that match TRBD1. This CDR3 is built from 14 residues. CDR1 is SGHDT, CDR2 YYEEEE, per germline. The V and J ends lost 4 bases and 3 bases, in that order; junction bases with no gene match: 6. DNA for the CDR3: TGTGCCAGCAGCCATGACAGGGTTCACTATGGCTACACCTTC. Amino acids: CASSHDRVHYGYTF.

The rearrangement links TRBV10-3 to TRBJ2-1; 12 positions match TRBD2. Germline V CDR1 and CDR2: ENHRY, SYGVKD. The CDR3 has 16 amino acids. Trimming at V came to 3 bases and at J to 7 bases, leaving 7 bases not matched to a gene. The CDR3 here is CAISDLASGGANEQFF. Written as DNA, the CDR3 is TGTGCCATCAGTGATTTGGCTAGCGGGGGGGCTAATGAGCAGTTCTTC.

This chain connects TRBV6-5 to TRBJ2-6; D not certain. Trimming cost V 5 bases and J 2 bases, with 10 bases left between them. The CDR3 consists of 15 residues. CDR1 is MNHEY and CDR2 is SVGAGI in the germline V gene. The CDR3, as DNA: TGTGCCAGCAGTCCCGGGCCTACTGGGGCCAACGTCCTGACTTTC. It yields the protein CASSPGPTGANVLTF.

This clone occurred once. This rearrangement joins TRBV18 to TRBJ2-7; 10 bases line up with TRBD2. The germline gives CDR1 KGHSH, CDR2 LQKENI. This CDR3 is 17 amino acids long. Unmatched junction bases numbered 9, after V lost 4 bases and J lost 0 bases. The CDR3 here is CASSRSNSGRSSYEQYF. CDR3 coding DNA: TGTGCCAGCTCACGAAGTAATAGCGGGAGGAGCTCCTACGAGCAGTACTTC. The full variable domain, its missing parts supplied by reference TRBV18 and TRBJ2-7, is NAGVMQNPRHLVRRRGQEARLRCSPMKGHSHVYWYRQLPEEGLKFMVYLQKENIIDESGMPKERFSAEFPKEGPSILRIQQVVRGDSAAYFCASSRSNSGRSSYEQYFGPGTRLTVT.

The V and J genes are TRBV6-8 and TRBJ1-5; 9 bases are shared with TRBD1. The germline gives CDR1 MNHGY, CDR2 SAAAGT. The CDR3 is 15 residues long. V was pared by 4 bases and J by 7 bases, with 8 bases of the junction left unmatched. In DNA, the CDR3 is TGTGCCAGCAGTTCCGCGGGACAGGGTGAACAGCCCCAGCATTTT. Translating gives CASSSAGQGEQPQHF.

The gene calls are TRBV28 and TRBJ2-2; 10 bases are a match to TRBD1. CDR1 is MDHEN and CDR2 is SYDVKM in the germline V gene. Losses at the gene ends were 4 bases for V and 2 bases for J; bases not matched to a gene: 16. The CDR3 length is 20 residues. Here the CDR3 reads CASSSFPNTGTGANTGELFF. In DNA, the CDR3 is TGTGCCAGCAGTTCTTTCCCGAATACCGGGACAGGGGCCAACACCGGGGAGCTGTTTTTT.

The rearrangement links TRBV6-5 to TRBJ2-7, with D unclear. The CDR3 covers 11 residues. The V end lost 1 base, the J end lost 7 bases, and 5 bases lay between the germline ends. The germline gives CDR1 MNHEY, CDR2 SVGAGI. The CDR3 sequence: CASSYLGEQYF. Written as DNA, the CDR3 is TGTGCCAGCAGTTACTTAGGGGAGCAGTACTTC.

V usage is TRBV4-1 and J usage is TRBJ2-7, with D unresolved. The germline V gene encodes CDR1 MGHRA and CDR2 YSYEKL. The CDR3 contains 14 residues. Trimming shortened V by 5 bases and J by 5 bases, and 16 bases separated the two germline ends. The DNA of the CDR3 is TGCGCCAGCAGCTACGGTAAGGGCGTAGACGAGCAGTACTTC. This codes for CASSYGKGVDEQYF.

The genes are TRBV7-8 and TRBJ1-1, with D maybe TRBD1 (6 bases). The CDR3 runs 14 residues. The ends were cut back, 4 bases at V and 5 bases at J, with 14 bases in the middle. Germline CDR1 reads SGHVS; CDR2 reads FQNEAQ. The CDR3 reads CASSSSRGRTEAFF. For the CDR3, the DNA is TGTGCCAGCAGCTCTAGTCGGGGGCGGACTGAAGCTTTCTTT.

The chain couples TRBV29-1 to TRBJ1-1; D is undetermined. V lost 3 bases and J lost 6, with 8 bases in between. From germline, CDR1 is SQVTM and CDR2 ANQGSEA. The CDR3 totals 11 residues. For the CDR3, the DNA is TGCAGCGTTGATCAGGCCCCTGAAGCTTTCTTT. It yields the protein CSVDQAPEAFF. Filled out from reference TRBV29-1 and TRBJ1-1, the complete variable domain reads SAVISQKPSRDICQRGTSLTIQCQVDSQVTMMFWYRQQPGQSLTLIATANQGSEATYESGFVIDKFPISRPNLTFSTLTVSNMSPEDSSIYLCSVDQAPEAFFGQGTRLTVV.